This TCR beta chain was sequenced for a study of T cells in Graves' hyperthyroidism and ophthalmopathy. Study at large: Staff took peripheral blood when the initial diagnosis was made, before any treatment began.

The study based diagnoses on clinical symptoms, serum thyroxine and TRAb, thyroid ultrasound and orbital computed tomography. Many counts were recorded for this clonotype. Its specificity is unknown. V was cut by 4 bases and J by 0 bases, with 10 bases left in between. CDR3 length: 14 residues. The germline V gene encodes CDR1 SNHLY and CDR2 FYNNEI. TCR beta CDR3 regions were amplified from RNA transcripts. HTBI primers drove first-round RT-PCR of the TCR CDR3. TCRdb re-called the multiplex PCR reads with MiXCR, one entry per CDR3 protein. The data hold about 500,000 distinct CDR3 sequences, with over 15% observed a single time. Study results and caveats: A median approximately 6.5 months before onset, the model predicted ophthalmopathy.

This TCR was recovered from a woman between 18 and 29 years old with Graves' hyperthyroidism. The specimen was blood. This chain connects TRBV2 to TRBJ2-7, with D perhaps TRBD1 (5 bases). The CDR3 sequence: CASSGTGYSYEQYF. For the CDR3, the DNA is TGTGCCAGCAGTGGAACAGGATACTCCTACGAGCAGTACTTC.